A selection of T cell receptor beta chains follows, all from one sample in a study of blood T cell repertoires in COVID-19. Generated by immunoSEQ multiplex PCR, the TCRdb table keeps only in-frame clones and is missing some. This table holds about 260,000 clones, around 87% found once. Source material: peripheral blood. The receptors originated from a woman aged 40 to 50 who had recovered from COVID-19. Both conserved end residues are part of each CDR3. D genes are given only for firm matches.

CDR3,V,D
CASSFLDRVYNSPLHF,TRBV27,TRBD1
CASSRHRGSEKLFF,TRBV6-2/TRBV6-3,.
CASSDTTGFLAFF,TRBV6-1,.
CASSSQGNEQFF,TRBV6-5,.
CASSLGTSGSYTQYF,TRBV5-4,TRBD2
CASSLWASGLPRELFF,TRBV7-8,TRBD2
CASSRRGPSTDTQYF,TRBV18,.
CASSVDGGMNTEAFF,TRBV9,.
CASSFMGQHSNQPQHF,TRBV7-6,TRBD1
CASSQALADREFPEQYF,TRBV4-1,TRBD1
CATSDPSALRGEQFF,TRBV24-1,.
CASSYPGGGKNYEQYF,TRBV6-2/TRBV6-3,.
CASSQDFWGGVNYGYTF,TRBV14,.
CASSLPGQYIQYF,TRBV3-1/TRBV3-2,.
CASWEKHPNTEAFF,TRBV6-5,.
CASSDGGTYEQYF,TRBV2,.
CASSDPGHGNTGELFF,TRBV5-4,.
CATSPTRQAFGNTIYF,TRBV15,.
CASSRNSWNTGELFF,TRBV18,.
CASSYNSRGGNGYTF,TRBV7-2,.
CASSFQRGGAHTEAFF,TRBV6-5,.
CASSPRDRLNQPQHF,TRBV2,TRBD1
CASSPNPGQIYGYTF,TRBV5-1,TRBD1
CASSVAGTHEAFF,TRBV9,.
CASSPPNRISSYEQYF,TRBV18,.
CASSLGAGLGYTF,TRBV7-2,.
CASSPGTDVYGYTF,TRBV18,TRBD1
CSARGGPNNEKLFF,TRBV29-1,.
CASSTQAGQETQYF,TRBV18,.
CASSFHGQDGYTF,TRBV6-5,TRBD1
CASSLMGTGFSYEQYF,TRBV4-1,TRBD1
CASSGGIGYTF,TRBV25-1,.